A selection of T cell receptor beta chains follows, all from one sample in a study of blood T cell repertoires in COVID-19. This table comes from immunoSEQ multiplex PCR, and its TCRdb copy is limited to in-frame clones, with some not included. The sample records around 200,000 clones, about 87% being singletons. Sequenced: peripheral blood. Receptors originate from a man in his 60s who had recovered from COVID-19. CDR3s include the opening cysteine and the closing phenylalanine or tryptophan. D genes are given only for firm matches. Clone size is given for some rows only: seen once, a few or many times, or a class if the clone is expanded.

DNA,CDR3,V,D,size,J
TGTGCCAGCAGTTACTTTCACAGGGATAATTCACCCCTCCACTTT,CASSYFHRDNSPLHF,TRBV6-2/TRBV6-3,-,-,TRBJ1-6
TGTGCCAGCAGCTTCGACTGGCCGAACACCGGGGAGCTGTTTTTT,CASSFDWPNTGELFF,TRBV11-2,-,-,TRBJ2-2
TGTGCCAGCAGTTACTCCTTGACAGGGATCAATTCACCCCTCCACTTT,CASSYSLTGINSPLHF,TRBV6-5,TRBD1,-,TRBJ1-6
TGTGCCAGCAGCCAGGCCGCTGAGGGCACCATATATTTT,CASSQAAEGTIYF,TRBV9,-,few,TRBJ1-3
TGCGCCAGCAGCCGCCCCGAAGAGGGCGACACCGGGGAGCTGTTTTTT,CASSRPEEGDTGELFF,TRBV5-1,-,-,TRBJ2-2
TGTGCCAGCAGTTTAGGCAGATCGAAGACCCAGTACTTC,CASSLGRSKTQYF,TRBV12-3/TRBV12-4,-,-,TRBJ2-5
TGTGCCAGCAGTGAAAGGGCGGGAAAGGGATACAATGAGCAGTTCTTC,CASSERAGKGYNEQFF,TRBV6-1,-,few,TRBJ2-1
TGTGCCAGCAGTTACTCGGTGACAGGGGGCACCTACACCTTC,CASSYSVTGGTYTF,TRBV6-5,TRBD1,-,TRBJ1-2
TGTGCCAGCAGCTTTACCTCTAGCGGGAGCTACAATGAGCAGTTCTTC,CASSFTSSGSYNEQFF,TRBV7-3,TRBD2,-,TRBJ2-1
TGTGCCAGTAGTGACGGACTAGCGGGAGGGCGATCGAATGAGCAGTTCTTC,CASSDGLAGGRSNEQFF,TRBV19,TRBD2,-,TRBJ2-1
TGTGCCAGCAGTCCCTTGACAGGGGTGAACACTGAAGCTTTCTTT,CASSPLTGVNTEAFF,TRBV6-5,TRBD1,-,TRBJ1-1
TGCAGCGGCAAGGGACTAGCGGGGGACAGCTCCTACAATGAGCAGTTCTTC,CSGKGLAGDSSYNEQFF,TRBV29-1,TRBD2,-,TRBJ2-1
TGTGCCAGCTCACTTCCGACAGATCATACCTATAGCAATCAGCCCCAGCATTTT,CASSLPTDHTYSNQPQHF,TRBV18,-,-,TRBJ1-5
TGCGCCAGCAGCTCACAGAGAGTCTCGAGCACAGATACGCAGTATTTT,CASSSQRVSSTDTQYF,TRBV5-1,-,-,TRBJ2-3
TGTGCCAGCAGCCTGGGACTAGCGGGAACCGGGGAGCTGTTTTTT,CASSLGLAGTGELFF,TRBV7-9,TRBD2,-,TRBJ2-2
TGTGCCTGGAATCGGGGGGCGGTAAACACTGAAGCTTTCTTT,CAWNRGAVNTEAFF,TRBV30,-,-,TRBJ1-1
TGCGCCAGCACCGTAGCGGGGGCAGGAACCGGGGAGCTGTTTTTT,CASTVAGAGTGELFF,TRBV5-1,TRBD2,-,TRBJ2-2
TGTGCCATCACCGAGGGACAGGGCGGCACCGGGGAGCTGTTTTTT,CAITEGQGGTGELFF,TRBV10-3,TRBD1,-,TRBJ2-2
TGTGCCAGCAGTGTGGGACAGAGAAATCAGCCCCAGCATTTT,CASSVGQRNQPQHF,TRBV2,TRBD1,-,TRBJ1-5
TGCGCCAGCAGTCAAGTTGGGACTCCAGAGACCCAGTACTTC,CASSQVGTPETQYF,TRBV10-1,-,-,TRBJ2-5
TGTGCCAGCAGCTTAGTAACCGCGACGGGACAGGGACCTTACGAGCAGTACTTC,CASSLVTATGQGPYEQYF,TRBV7-8,TRBD1,-,TRBJ2-7
TGTGCCTGGGGTTCGGGAAATCAGTACTTC,CAWGSGNQYF,TRBV30,-,-,TRBJ2-7
TGTGCCAGCAGTCTCCGACAGGGAGAAAAACTGTTTTTT,CASSLRQGEKLFF,TRBV12-3/TRBV12-4,TRBD1,-,TRBJ1-4